These T cell receptor beta chains were read from a single sample in a study of T cell responses to AZD1222 COVID-19 vaccine. Clones were sequenced by immunoSEQ multiplex PCR, and TCRdb holds only the in-frame ones, with some missing. The sample has about 85,000 clones; approximately 90% are singletons. Sample: peripheral blood, taken 28 days after the second AZD1222 dose. The receptor source for this set is an adult who received the AZD1222 COVID-19 vaccine. Both conserved end residues are part of each CDR3. A D gene is named only where the DNA matches it firmly. The size of a clone is reported for some rows only, either as once, few or many, or as a class for expanded clones.

>TRBJ2-3|-|TRBV2|TRBD2
CASSDGSGGLTDTQYF
>TRBJ2-5|-|TRBV15|-
CATSISGETQYF
>TRBJ2-1|-|TRBV10-2|TRBD2
CAAGLAGDNEQFF
>TRBJ2-5|-|TRBV4-3|TRBD2
CASSQGGAGGETQYF
>TRBJ2-5|-|TRBV11-1|TRBD1
CASSSRTGRETQYF
>TRBJ1-2|-|TRBV18|-
CASSPDKNYGYTF
>TRBJ2-1|once|TRBV3-1/TRBV3-2|-
CASSHPGTSYNEQFF
>TRBJ1-1|-|TRBV12-3/TRBV12-4|TRBD1
CASNIGTAQAFF
>TRBJ1-4|-|TRBV6-6|TRBD1
CASSYGRGPNEKLFF
>TRBJ1-2|few|TRBV7-3|-
CASSATVGYGYTF
>TRBJ1-6|-|TRBV3-1/TRBV3-2|-
CASSQDQGLHNSPLHF
>TRBJ2-2|-|TRBV19|-
CASSYDRLNTGELFF
>TRBJ1-5|-|TRBV28|TRBD1
CASSKLTGGHQPQHF
>TRBJ1-5|-|TRBV10-3|-
CAISGGGAGNQPQHF
>TRBJ2-3|once|TRBV30|-
CAWNVGWATDTQYF
>TRBJ2-1|-|TRBV2|-
CASRLPSALVNNEQFF
>TRBJ2-3|-|TRBV30|TRBD2
CAWSAAGSDTQYF
>TRBJ2-7|-|TRBV28|-
CASSPPAGTPYEQYF
>TRBJ2-7|-|TRBV20-1|-
CSARPKYEQYF
>TRBJ1-1|-|TRBV28|-
CASTRSRGGAEAFF
>TRBJ2-2|-|TRBV4-1|TRBD2
CASSRILAVTGELFF
>TRBJ2-2|few|TRBV19|-
CASSIRGGTGELFF
>TRBJ1-5|-|TRBV19|-
CASSPGQLSNQPQHF
>TRBJ1-5|-|TRBV25-1|-
CASSEGTVAQPQHF
>TRBJ1-4|-|TRBV18|-
CASSPTWADEKLFF
>TRBJ1-6|-|TRBV5-4|-
CASSLELNSPLHF
>TRBJ2-2|-|TRBV13|-
CASSFKLPSHWDTGELFF
>TRBJ2-5|-|TRBV7-2|TRBD1
CASSLGQGSETQYF
>TRBJ1-1|-|TRBV3-1/TRBV3-2|-
CASSQPQGGSGPPEAFF
>TRBJ2-7|-|TRBV5-1|-
CASGGGERAYEQYF
>TRBJ2-5|-|TRBV15|-
CATSREGETQYF
>TRBJ1-2|-|TRBV12-3/TRBV12-4|-
CASSPRSNYGYTF
>TRBJ2-6|-|TRBV27|-
CASSFGKMAGANVLTF
>TRBJ1-6|-|TRBV6-5|-
CASSLGYWGDSPLHF
>TRBJ2-5|-|TRBV19|TRBD2
CASSRGVTSGYQETQYF
>TRBJ2-3|once|TRBV13|TRBD2
CASSLGLAGGTSTDTQYF
>TRBJ2-3|-|TRBV7-3|TRBD2
CASSGGTSGHGDTQYF
>TRBJ2-7|few|TRBV7-2|-
CASSQGHASYEQYF
>TRBJ2-6|once|TRBV3-1/TRBV3-2|TRBD1
CASGGQGTGANVLTF
>TRBJ2-2|once|TRBV25-1|-
CASSDSGIGELFF
>TRBJ2-1|-|TRBV11-2|TRBD1
CASSLDRGEQFF
>TRBJ2-2|-|TRBV28|-
CASSRGTGELFF
>TRBJ1-4|-|TRBV18|-
CASSPRGTNEKLFF
>TRBJ2-2|-|TRBV12-3/TRBV12-4|-
CASSLMGTGELFF
>TRBJ1-6|-|TRBV9|-
CASSWTVNRDSPLHF
>TRBJ2-2|-|TRBV5-1|TRBD2
CASTSSGTTGELFF
>TRBJ2-2|-|TRBV9|-
CASSVRDSDLTGELFF
>TRBJ2-3|once|TRBV4-2|-
CASSQDGTQPDTQYF
>TRBJ2-1|-|TRBV28|TRBD2
CASSLAASGSNEQFF